This T cell receptor beta chain was identified during a study of cytomegalovirus exposure and HLA in healthy donors. General observations from the study: Most of the CMV-associated TCR beta chains (in a later analysis) appeared to be HLA-restricted. Sequence variants that were highly shared formed a cluster that was likely a sequencing artifact. What a later analysis showed was that several of the most significant clusters appeared linked to common viral pathogens.

The PCR had 60 Vbeta and 13 Jbeta primers. Using immunoSEQ multiplex PCR, the repertoire was profiled, and TCRdb retains in-frame clones only, with some absent. This sample has about 190,000 clones, with around 79% found just once. This clone was seen more than once but under ten times. Its antigen is not identified. The same CDR3 arises from other DNA sequences in this sample as well. The CDR3 contains 14 residues. V trimming: 3 bases; J trimming: 1 base; junction bases outside the gene matches: 0. Germline V gene sequence: CDR1 MRHNA, CDR2 SNTAGT. Sequenced input: PBMCs. This chain links TRBV6-4 with TRBJ2-3, with 8 nucleotides matching TRBD2. The clonotype originates from a woman under 30 in good health and CMV-seronegative. As DNA, the CDR3 is TGTGCCAGCAGTGAAGCGGGGGGCACAGATACGCAGTATTTT. It codes for CASSEAGGTDTQYF.